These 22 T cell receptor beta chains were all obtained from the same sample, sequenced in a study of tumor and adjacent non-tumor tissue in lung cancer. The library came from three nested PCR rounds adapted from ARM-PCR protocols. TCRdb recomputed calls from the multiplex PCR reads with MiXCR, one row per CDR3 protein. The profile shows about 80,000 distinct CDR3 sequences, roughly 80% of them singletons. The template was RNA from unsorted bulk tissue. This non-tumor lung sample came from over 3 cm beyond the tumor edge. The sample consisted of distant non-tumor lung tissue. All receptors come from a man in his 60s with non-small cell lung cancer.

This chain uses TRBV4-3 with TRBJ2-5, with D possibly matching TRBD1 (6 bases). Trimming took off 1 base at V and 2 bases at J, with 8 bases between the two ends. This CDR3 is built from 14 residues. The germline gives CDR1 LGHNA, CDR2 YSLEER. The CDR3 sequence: CASSQVRGQETQYF. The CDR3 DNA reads TGCGCCAGCAGCCAAGTTAGGGGGCAAGAGACCCAGTACTTC.

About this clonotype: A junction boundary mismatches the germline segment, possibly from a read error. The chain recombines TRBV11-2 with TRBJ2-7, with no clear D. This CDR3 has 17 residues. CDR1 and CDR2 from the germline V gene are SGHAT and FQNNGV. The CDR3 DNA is TGTGTCAGCAGCTTAATCCCCGACTCCCTCAAAGGCTACGAGCAGTACTTC. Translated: CVSSLIPDSLKGYEQYF.

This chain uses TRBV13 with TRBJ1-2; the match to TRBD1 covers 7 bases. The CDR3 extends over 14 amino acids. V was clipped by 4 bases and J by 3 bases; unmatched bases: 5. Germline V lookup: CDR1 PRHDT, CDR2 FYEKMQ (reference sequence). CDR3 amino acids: CASSSTGHDYGYTF. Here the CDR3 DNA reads TGTGCCAGCAGCTCGACAGGGCATGACTATGGCTACACCTTC.

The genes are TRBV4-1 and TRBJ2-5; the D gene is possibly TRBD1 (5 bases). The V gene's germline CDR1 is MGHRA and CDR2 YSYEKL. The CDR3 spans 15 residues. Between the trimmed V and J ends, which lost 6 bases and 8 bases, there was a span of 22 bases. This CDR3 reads CASSPETATSETQYF. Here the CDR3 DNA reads TGCGCCAGCAGTCCAGAGACAGCGACCTCGGAAACCCAGTACTTC.

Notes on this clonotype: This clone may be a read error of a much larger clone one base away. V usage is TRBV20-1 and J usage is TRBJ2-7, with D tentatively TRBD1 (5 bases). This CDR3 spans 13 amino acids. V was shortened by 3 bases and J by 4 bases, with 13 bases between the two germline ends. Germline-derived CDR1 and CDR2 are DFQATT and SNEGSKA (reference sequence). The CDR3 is CSASGTGLYEQYF. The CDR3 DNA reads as TGCAGTGCTAGTGGAACAGGCTTATACGAGCAGTACTTC.

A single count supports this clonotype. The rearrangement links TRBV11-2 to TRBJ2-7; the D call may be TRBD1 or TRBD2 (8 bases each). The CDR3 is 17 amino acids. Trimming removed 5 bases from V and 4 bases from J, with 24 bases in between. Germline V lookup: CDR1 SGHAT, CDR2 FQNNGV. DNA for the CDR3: TGTGCCAGCAGCCGGGAGGGACAGGCCTTCGAATCATACGAGCAGTACTTC. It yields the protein CASSREGQAFESYEQYF.

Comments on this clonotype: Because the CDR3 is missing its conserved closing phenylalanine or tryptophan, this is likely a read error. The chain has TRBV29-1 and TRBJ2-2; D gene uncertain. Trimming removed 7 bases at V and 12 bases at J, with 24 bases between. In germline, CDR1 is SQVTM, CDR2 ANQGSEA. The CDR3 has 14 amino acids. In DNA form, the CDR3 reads TGCAGCGGCCAGGAAGCAGGAAACACCGTGAAGCTGTTTCTT. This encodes CSGQEAGNTVKLFL.

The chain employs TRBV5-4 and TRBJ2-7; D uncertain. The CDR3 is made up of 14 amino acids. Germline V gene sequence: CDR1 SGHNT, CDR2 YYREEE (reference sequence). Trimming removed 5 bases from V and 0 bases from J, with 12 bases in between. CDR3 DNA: TGTGCCAGCAGTTTTGATGGGTTCTCCTACGAGCAGTACTTC. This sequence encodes CASSFDGFSYEQYF. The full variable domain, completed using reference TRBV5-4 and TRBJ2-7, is ETGVTQSPTHLIKTRGQQVTLRCSSQSGHNTVSWYQQALGQGPQFIFQYYREEENGRGNFPPRFSGLQFPNYSSELNVNALELDDSALYLCASSFDGFSYEQYFGPGTRLTVT.

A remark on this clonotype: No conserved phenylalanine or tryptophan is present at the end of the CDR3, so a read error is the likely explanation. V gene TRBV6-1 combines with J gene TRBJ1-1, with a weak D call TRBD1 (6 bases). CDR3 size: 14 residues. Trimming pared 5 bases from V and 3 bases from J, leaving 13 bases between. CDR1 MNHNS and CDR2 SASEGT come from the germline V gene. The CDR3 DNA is TGTGCCAGCAGTAAAGACAGGTGCGACACTGAAGCTTTCTTA. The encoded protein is CASSKDRCDTEAFL.

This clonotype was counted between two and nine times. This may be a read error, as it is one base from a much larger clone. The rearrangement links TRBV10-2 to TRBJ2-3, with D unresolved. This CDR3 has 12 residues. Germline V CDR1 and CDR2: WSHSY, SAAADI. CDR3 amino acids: CATTELTDMQYF. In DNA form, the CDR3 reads TGCGCCACCACTGAGCTCACAGATATGCAGTATTTT.

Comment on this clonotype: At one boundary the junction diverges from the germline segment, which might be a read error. The CDR3: CTSSLDGGTLIQHF. CDR3 DNA sequence: TGTACCAGCAGCTTAGATGGGGGGACCCTCATCCAGCACTTC. The V call is TRBV11-3, the J call TRBJ2-5; D possibly corresponds to TRBD2 (6 bases). Germline CDR1 and CDR2: SGHNT and YENEEA. The CDR3 runs to 14 residues.

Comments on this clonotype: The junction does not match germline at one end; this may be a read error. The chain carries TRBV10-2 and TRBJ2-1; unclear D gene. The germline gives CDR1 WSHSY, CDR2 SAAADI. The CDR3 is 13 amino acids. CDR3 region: CASSQEVYNEKFF. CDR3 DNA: TGCGCCAGCAGTCAGGAAGTCTACAATGAGAAGTTCTTC.

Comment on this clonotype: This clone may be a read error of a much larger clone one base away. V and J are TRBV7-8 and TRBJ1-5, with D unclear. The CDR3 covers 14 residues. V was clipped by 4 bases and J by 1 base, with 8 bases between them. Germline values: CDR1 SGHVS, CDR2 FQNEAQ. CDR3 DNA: TGTGCCAGCAGCTCGCGGACCAGCAATCAGCCCCAGCATTTT. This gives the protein CASSSRTSNQPQHF.

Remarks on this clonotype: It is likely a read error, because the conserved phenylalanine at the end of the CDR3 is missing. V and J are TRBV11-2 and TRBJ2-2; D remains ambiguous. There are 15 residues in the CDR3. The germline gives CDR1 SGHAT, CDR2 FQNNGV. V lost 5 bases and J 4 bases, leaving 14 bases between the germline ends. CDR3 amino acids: CASSEGPRSTGELFL. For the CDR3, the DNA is TGTGCCAGCAGCGAAGGTCCCCGAAGCACCGGGGAGCTGTTTTTA.

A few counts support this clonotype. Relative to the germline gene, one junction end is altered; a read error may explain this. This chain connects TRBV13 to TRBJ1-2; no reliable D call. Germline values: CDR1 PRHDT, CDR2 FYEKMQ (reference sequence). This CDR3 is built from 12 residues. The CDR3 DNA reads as TGTGCCAGCAGGTGGCGGGGTGATGGCTACAGCTTC. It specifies CASRWRGDGYSF.

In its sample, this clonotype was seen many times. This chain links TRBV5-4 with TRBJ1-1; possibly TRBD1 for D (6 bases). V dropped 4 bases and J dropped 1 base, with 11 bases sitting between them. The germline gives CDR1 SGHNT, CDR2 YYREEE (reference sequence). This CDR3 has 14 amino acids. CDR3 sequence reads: CASSAGHPNTEAFF. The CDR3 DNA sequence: TGTGCCAGCAGCGCGGGACATCCGAACACTGAAGCTTTCTTT.

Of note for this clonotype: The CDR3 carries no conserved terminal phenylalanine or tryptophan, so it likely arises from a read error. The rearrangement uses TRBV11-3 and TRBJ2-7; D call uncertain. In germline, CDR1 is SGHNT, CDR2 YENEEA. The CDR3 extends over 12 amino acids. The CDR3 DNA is TGTGCCAACAGCTTGGGCATCTACGAGCAGTACCTC. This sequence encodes CANSLGIYEQYL.

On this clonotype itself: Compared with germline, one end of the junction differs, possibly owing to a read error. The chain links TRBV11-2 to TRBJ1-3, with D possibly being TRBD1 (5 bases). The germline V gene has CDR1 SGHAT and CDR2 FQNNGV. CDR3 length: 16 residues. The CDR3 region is CTSSEQASSSGYTIYF. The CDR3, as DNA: TGTACCAGCAGCGAACAGGCGTCGAGCTCTGGATACACCATATATTTT.

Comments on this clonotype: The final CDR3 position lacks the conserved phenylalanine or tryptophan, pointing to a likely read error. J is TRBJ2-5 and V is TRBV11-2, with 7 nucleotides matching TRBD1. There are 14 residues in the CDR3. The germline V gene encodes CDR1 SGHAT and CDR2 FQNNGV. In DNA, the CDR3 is TGTGCCAGCAGCTCTGGACAGGCCCAAGAGACTCAGTACCTC. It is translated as CASSSGQAQETQYL.

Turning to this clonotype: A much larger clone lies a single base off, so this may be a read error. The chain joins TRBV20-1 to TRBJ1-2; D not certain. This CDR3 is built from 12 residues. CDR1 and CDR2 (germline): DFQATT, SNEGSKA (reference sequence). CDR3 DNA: TGCAGTGCTGGCCTGCGCCGGGAGGGCTTCACCTTC. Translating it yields CSAGLRREGFTF.

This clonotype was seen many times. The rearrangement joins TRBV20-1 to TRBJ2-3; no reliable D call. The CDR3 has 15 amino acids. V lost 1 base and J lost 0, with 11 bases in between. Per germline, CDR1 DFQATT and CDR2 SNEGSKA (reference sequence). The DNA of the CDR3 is TGCAGTGCTAGAGTCCAGGCAACTAGCACAGATACGCAGTATTTT. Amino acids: CSARVQATSTDTQYF.

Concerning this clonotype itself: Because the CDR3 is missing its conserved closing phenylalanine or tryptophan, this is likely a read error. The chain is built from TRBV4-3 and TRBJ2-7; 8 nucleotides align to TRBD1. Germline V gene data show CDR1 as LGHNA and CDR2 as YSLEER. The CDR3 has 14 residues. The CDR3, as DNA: TGCGCCAACAGCCAAGACAGGGGTTTATTTGTGCAGTACCTC. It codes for CANSQDRGLFVQYL.